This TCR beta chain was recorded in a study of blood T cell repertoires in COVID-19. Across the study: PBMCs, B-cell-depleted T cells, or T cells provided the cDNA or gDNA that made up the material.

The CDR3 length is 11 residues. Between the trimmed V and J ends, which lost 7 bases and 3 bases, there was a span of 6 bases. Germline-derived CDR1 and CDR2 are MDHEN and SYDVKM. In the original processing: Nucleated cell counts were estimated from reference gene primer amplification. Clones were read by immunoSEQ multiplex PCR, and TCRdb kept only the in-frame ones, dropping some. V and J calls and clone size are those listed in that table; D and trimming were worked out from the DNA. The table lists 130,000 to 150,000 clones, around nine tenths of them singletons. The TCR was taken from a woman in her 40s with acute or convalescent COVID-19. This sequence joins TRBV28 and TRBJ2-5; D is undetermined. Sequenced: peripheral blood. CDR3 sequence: CASTQEETQYF. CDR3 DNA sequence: TGTGCCAGCACCCAGGAAGAGACCCAGTACTTC.